This entry lists 22 T cell receptor beta chains sequenced from one sample in a study of blood T cell repertoires in COVID-19. The table came from immunoSEQ multiplex PCR; TCRdb's copy has only in-frame clones and leaves some out. The sample holds 150,000 to 180,000 clones; 91% are singletons and the top ten take around 0.55%. Sequencing was done on a sample of peripheral blood. These receptors all stem from a man aged 45-60 years with acute or convalescent COVID-19.

The chain couples TRBV6-6 to TRBJ1-2, with D unresolved. The CDR3 consists of 13 residues. Germline CDR1 is MNHNY and CDR2 is SVGAGI (reference sequence). V gave up 6 bases and J gave up 1 base, with 9 bases separating them. The CDR3 region has the DNA TGTGCCAGCAGCCCTAACCTTAACTATGGCTACACCTTC. Translation gives CASSPNLNYGYTF.

The V gene is TRBV6-2 or TRBV6-3, the J gene TRBJ1-1; 8 positions match TRBD1. The CDR3 is made up of 16 amino acids. V lost 7 bases, J lost 1 base, and 11 bases stayed unmatched. CDR1 MNHEY and CDR2 SVGEGT come from the germline V gene. The CDR3 reads CASNYSPDRGNTEAFF. The CDR3 nucleotides read TGTGCCAGCAACTACTCCCCCGACAGGGGGAACACTGAAGCTTTCTTT.

The rearrangement links TRBV7-2 to TRBJ1-1, with TRBD1 as a possible D gene (5 bases). CDR1 and CDR2 (germline): SGHTA, FQGNSA. The CDR3 is 13 amino acids. Trimming stripped 2 bases from V and 10 bases from J, with 14 bases between. CDR3 sequence (DNA): TGTGCCAGCAGCTTATACGCGGGGGTTGGAGCTTTCTTT. The encoded protein is CASSLYAGVGAFF.

The V and J genes are TRBV18 and TRBJ2-3; TRBD2 is a possible D gene (6 bases). Germline values: CDR1 KGHSH, CDR2 LQKENI. The CDR3 covers 15 residues. The V and J ends lost 3 bases and 6 bases respectively, with 16 bases between them. CDR3 DNA: TGTGCCAGCTCACCCGGGACTTCTCCTGGGGATACGCAGTATTTT. Translation: CASSPGTSPGDTQYF.

This clone was detected a few times. CDR3 region: CASSIGTAVYQPQHF. The CDR3, as DNA: TGTGCCAGTAGTATAGGGACAGCCGTTTATCAGCCCCAGCATTTT. This chain links TRBV19 with TRBJ1-5; D may be TRBD1 (6 bases). The ends were cut back, 1 base at V and 5 bases at J, with 12 bases in the middle. This CDR3 contains 15 residues. The germline gives CDR1 LNHDA, CDR2 SQIVND (reference sequence). Full variable domain (missing parts from reference TRBV19 and TRBJ1-5): DGGITQSPKYLFRKEGQNVTLSCEQNLNHDAMYWYRQDPGQGLRLIYYSQIVNDFQKGDIAEGYSVSREKKESFPLTVTSAQKNPTAFYLCASSIGTAVYQPQHFGDGTRLSIL.

This sequence joins TRBV6-5 and TRBJ1-3, with D possibly matching TRBD1 (6 bases). The CDR3 runs 14 residues. V lost 6 bases and J 0 bases, leaving 9 bases between the germline ends. Germline V gene lookup returns CDR1 MNHEY and CDR2 SVGAGI. CDR3 amino acids: CASRRRGSGNTIYF. Here the CDR3 DNA reads TGTGCCAGCAGACGCAGGGGCTCTGGAAACACCATATATTTT.

The chain carries TRBV2 and TRBJ1-6, with TRBD1 matching over 11 bases. This CDR3 is built from 15 residues. CDR1 is SNHLY, CDR2 FYNNEI, per germline. The trim removed 6 bases at V and 9 bases at J, leaving 7 bases unmatched. CDR3 sequence: CASSLGQGASSPLHF. The CDR3 DNA reads as TGTGCCAGCAGCCTTGGACAGGGGGCGTCTTCACCCCTCCACTTT. Variable domain in full (rest from reference TRBV2 and TRBJ1-6): EPEVTQTPSHQVTQMGQEVILRCVPISNHLYFYWYRQILGQKVEFLVSFYNNEISEKSEIFDDQFSVERPDGSNFTLKIRSTKLEDSAMYFCASSLGQGASSPLHFGNGTRLTVT.

The CDR3 coding sequence is TGTGCCAGCAGCTTAGGCAGGGGCGGTAATGAGCAGTTCTTC. Translated: CASSLGRGGNEQFF. The V gene is TRBV11-3, the J gene TRBJ2-1; a possible D gene is TRBD1 (6 bases). The CDR3 contains 14 residues. The V and J ends lost 1 base and 7 bases respectively, with 11 bases between them. The germline CDR1 and CDR2 sequences are SGHNT and YENEEA.

The V gene is TRBV6-5, the J gene TRBJ1-6; a weak D match, TRBD1 (6 bases). With 6 bases removed from V and 7 bases from J, the gap between germline ends came to 16 bases. Germline V lookup: CDR1 MNHEY, CDR2 SVGAGI. This CDR3 has 15 residues. CDR3 in DNA: TGTGCCAGCAGAGATCAACAGGGTTCGAATTCACCCCTCCACTTT. It codes for CASRDQQGSNSPLHF.

CDR3: CASSRQVNQPQHF. The CDR3 region has the DNA TGCGCCAGCAGTCGACAGGTCAATCAGCCCCAGCATTTT. The rearrangement links TRBV10-2 to TRBJ1-5; tentative D call: TRBD1 (6 bases). CDR3 length: 13 amino acids. Germline values: CDR1 WSHSY, CDR2 SAAADI. Trimming stripped 5 bases from V and 3 bases from J, with 8 bases between.

V and J are TRBV7-9 and TRBJ1-2, with 8 nucleotides matching TRBD1. The CDR3 has 14 residues. The junction had 7 bases not matched to a gene; V was cut back by 2 bases and J by 8 bases. Germline V CDR1 and CDR2: SEHNR, FQNEAQ (reference sequence). The CDR3 DNA is TGTGCCAGCAGCTTAAGTGTCAGGGGGCTAGGCTACACCTTC. Translated: CASSLSVRGLGYTF. The full variable domain, its missing parts supplied by reference TRBV7-9 and TRBJ1-2, is DTGVSQNPRHKITKRGQNVTFRCDPISEHNRLYWYRQTLGQGPEFLTYFQNEAQLEKSRLLSDRFSAERPKGSFSTLEIQRTEQGDSAMYLCASSLSVRGLGYTFGSGTRLTVV.

The chain couples TRBV7-8 to TRBJ2-2; a weak D match, TRBD1 (6 bases). Trimming removed 3 bases at V and 5 bases at J, with 10 bases between. This CDR3 has 14 residues. The germline V gene encodes CDR1 SGHVS and CDR2 FQNEAQ. CDR3 in DNA: TGTGCCAGCAGCTTCGTTCAGGGGACCGGGGAGCTGTTTTTT. Translated: CASSFVQGTGELFF.

Only one count was recorded for this clone. The rearrangement links TRBV3-1 (or the pseudogene TRBV3-2) to TRBJ2-2; 7 positions agree with TRBD2. The CDR3 runs 16 residues. Germline V gene sequence: CDR1 LGHDT, CDR2 YNNKEL (reference sequence). V shed 4 bases, J shed 4 bases, and the junction held 9 bases outside the gene matches. CDR3: CASSREAGPITGELFF. As DNA, the CDR3 is TGTGCCAGCAGCCGGGAAGCGGGACCAATCACCGGGGAGCTGTTTTTT.

This chain connects TRBV5-1 to TRBJ1-6, with 9 bases lining up with TRBD1. V was pared by 2 bases and J by 5 bases, with 2 bases of the junction left unmatched. Germline loops: CDR1 SGHRS, CDR2 YFSETQ. This CDR3 region has 15 residues. CDR3: CASSFWTGDNSPLHF. CDR3 nucleotides: TGCGCCAGCAGCTTCTGGACAGGGGATAATTCACCCCTCCACTTT.

The chain employs TRBV4-1 and TRBJ1-2, with unresolved D. This CDR3 region has 12 residues. The V gene's germline CDR1 is MGHRA and CDR2 YSYEKL. V lost 0 bases to trimming and J lost 4 bases, with 3 bases between them. The CDR3 DNA follows: TGCGCCAGCAGCCAAGATCTCTATGGCTACACCTTC. Residues: CASSQDLYGYTF.

This sequence joins TRBV27 and TRBJ2-3; D is ambiguous. This CDR3 is 13 amino acids long. The germline CDR1 and CDR2 sequences are MNHEY and SMNVEV (reference sequence). The V end was cut by 3 bases, the J end by 2 bases, with 6 bases between. The CDR3 is CASSFRYTDTQYF. In DNA form, the CDR3 reads TGTGCCAGCAGTTTTCGTTACACAGATACGCAGTATTTT.

The chain employs TRBV18 and TRBJ2-1; 7 nucleotides agree with TRBD2. Germline V gene lookup returns CDR1 KGHSH and CDR2 LQKENI. Trimming took 2 bases from V and 7 from J; bases not matched to a gene: 2. CDR3 size: 13 residues. In nucleotides, the CDR3 is TGTGCCAGCTCACCAGGACTAGTTAATGAGCAGTTCTTC. It encodes CASSPGLVNEQFF.

This clone was found a few times. The genes are TRBV10-3 and TRBJ2-2, with TRBD2 as a possible D gene (6 bases). Germline CDR1 ENHRY, CDR2 SYGVKD. Trimming stripped 8 bases from V and 4 bases from J, with 17 bases between. The CDR3 contains 15 residues. The CDR3 loop is CAIARSGPGTGELFF. The DNA for the CDR3 is TGTGCCATCGCTAGAAGCGGGCCGGGCACCGGGGAGCTGTTTTTT.

This chain uses TRBV4-1 with TRBJ1-6; no firm D call. Germline loops: CDR1 MGHRA, CDR2 YSYEKL. V was shortened by 0 bases and J by 9 bases, with 9 bases between the two germline ends. CDR3 size: 14 residues. In DNA form, the CDR3 reads TGCGCCAGCAGCCAAGAACTCACAGCTTCACCCCTCCACTTT. It is translated as CASSQELTASPLHF.

Here the CDR3 DNA reads TGTGCCAGCAGCTTGAGCTCTGGGGCCAACGTCCTGACTTTC. Amino acids: CASSLSSGANVLTF. The chain recombines TRBV7-2 with TRBJ2-6; D unclear. This CDR3 comprises 14 residues. Trimming left V 3 bases short and J 0 bases short, with 3 bases between. Germline values: CDR1 SGHTA, CDR2 FQGNSA.

This chain joins TRBV4-2 and TRBJ1-4; the D gene is possibly TRBD1 (5 bases). This CDR3 has 15 residues. CDR1 is LGHNA and CDR2 is YNFKEQ in the germline V gene. Trimming cost V 4 bases and J 3 bases, with 12 bases left between them. This CDR3 reads CASSREGAANEKLFF. The CDR3 DNA is TGTGCCAGCAGCCGCGAAGGGGCAGCTAATGAAAAACTGTTTTTT.

The J gene is TRBJ2-7, the V gene TRBV6-5, with TRBD1 identical over 7 bases. V gave up 8 bases and J gave up 7 bases; unmatched junction bases: 14. Looked up from germline, CDR1 is MNHEY and CDR2 is SVGAGI. This CDR3 is 14 amino acids long. In DNA, the CDR3 is TGTGCCAGCCCGCCCGGACAGGCCACGGGGGAGCAGTACTTC. Residues: CASPPGQATGEQYF.